Following are 32 T cell receptor beta chains from one sample sequenced in a study of blood T cell repertoires in COVID-19. Measured with immunoSEQ multiplex PCR; TCRdb has only the in-frame clones, and not every one. The sample holds 150,000 to 200,000 clones, roughly 79% seen once. The sequenced sample consisted of peripheral blood. The receptors were sampled from a man in his sixties with active or convalescent COVID-19.

This chain's CDR3 is CASSLGLAGGDTQYF. The CDR3, as DNA: TGTGCCAGCAGCTTGGGACTAGCGGGGGGAGATACGCAGTATTTT. The chain combines TRBV5-5 with TRBJ2-3; 13 bases map to TRBD2. The CDR3 has 15 amino acids. Germline loops: CDR1 SGHKS, CDR2 YYEKEE (reference sequence). V dropped 0 bases and J dropped 5; count of bases not matched to a gene: 0. The full variable domain, completed using reference TRBV5-5 and TRBJ2-3, is DAGVTQSPTHLIKTRGQQVTLRCSPISGHKSVSWYQQVLGQGPQFIFQYYEKEERGRGNFPDRFSARQFPNYSSELNVNALLLGDSALYLCASSLGLAGGDTQYFGPGTRLTVL.

The chain uses TRBV5-1 and TRBJ1-4, with TRBD1 matching over 8 bases. This CDR3 contains 16 residues. Trimming at V came to 3 bases and at J to 7 bases, leaving 11 bases not matched to a gene. CDR1 and CDR2 from the germline V gene are SGHRS and YFSETQ. CDR3 DNA sequence: TGCGCCAGCAGCTCTGGACAGGGCCGTTATGGTGAAAAACTGTTTTTT. Residues: CASSSGQGRYGEKLFF.

This clone turned up a few times. This chain joins TRBV28 and TRBJ2-6; 8 bases are shared with TRBD1. In germline, CDR1 is MDHEN, CDR2 SYDVKM. CDR3 length: 18 amino acids. V was clipped by 5 bases and J by 0 bases; unmatched bases: 9. This chain's CDR3 is CASSPRTGSTSGANVLTF. The CDR3 DNA sequence: TGTGCCAGCAGTCCCAGGACAGGGTCGACCTCTGGGGCCAACGTCCTGACTTTC. Full variable domain (rest looked up from reference TRBV28 and TRBJ2-6): DVKVTQSSRYLVKRTGEKVFLECVQDMDHENMFWYRQDPGLGLRLIYFSYDVKMKEKGDIPEGYSVSREKKERFSLILESASTNQTSMYLCASSPRTGSTSGANVLTFGAGSRLTVL.

This clone was observed a few times. V and J are TRBV19 and TRBJ1-2, with TRBD1 identical over 8 bases. The CDR3 contains 15 residues. The trim removed 1 base at V and 3 bases at J, leaving 4 bases unmatched. Looked up from germline, CDR1 is LNHDA and CDR2 is SQIVND (reference sequence). The CDR3 DNA is TGTGCCAGTAGTATAGGCCAGGGGGCAGACTATGGCTACACCTTC. This codes for CASSIGQGADYGYTF.

This clone was recorded a few times. The chain links TRBV9 to TRBJ1-6; D unclear. Germline V lookup: CDR1 SGDLS, CDR2 YYNGEE. Trimming stripped 0 bases from V and 13 bases from J, with 14 bases between. The length of the CDR3 is 14 residues. The DNA of the CDR3 is TGTGCCAGCAGCGTAGGTGCCGATGGAGCTCCCCTCCACTTT. It yields the protein CASSVGADGAPLHF.

This clone was observed a single time. The chain joins TRBV19 to TRBJ1-1, with a tentative D call TRBD1 (5 bases). With 3 bases removed from V and 7 bases from J, the gap between germline ends came to 21 bases. Germline V gene sequence: CDR1 LNHDA, CDR2 SQIVND (reference sequence). The CDR3 totals 16 residues. The CDR3 coding sequence is TGTGCCAGTAGTATCATTTTTCAGAAGGGAACAGGTGAAGCTTTCTTT. The encoded protein is CASSIIFQKGTGEAFF.

This rearrangement joins TRBV4-3 to TRBJ1-2; no definite D call. This CDR3 is 15 amino acids long. In germline, CDR1 is LGHNA, CDR2 YSLEER. V was cut by 0 bases and J by 8 bases, with 16 bases left in between. CDR3 coding DNA: TGCGCCAGCAGCCAAGATGTGGGGAGGCTTGAGGGCTACACCTTC. It yields the protein CASSQDVGRLEGYTF.

The J gene is TRBJ1-5, the V gene TRBV2; 10 nucleotides agree with TRBD1. Trimming cost V 8 bases and J 7 bases; bases outside gene matches: 8. CDR3 length: 14 residues. Germline V gene data show CDR1 as SNHLY and CDR2 as FYNNEI. The CDR3 region is CASGQGGGGQPQHF. The CDR3 DNA sequence: TGTGCCAGCGGACAGGGGGGCGGAGGCCAGCCCCAGCATTTT.

The chain couples TRBV7-9 to TRBJ2-7; 9 nucleotides agree with TRBD2. Germline values: CDR1 SEHNR, CDR2 FQNEAQ (reference sequence). With V trimmed by 1 base and J by 6 bases, 7 bases remained unmatched. The CDR3 has 15 residues. CDR3 sequence (DNA): TGTGCCAGCAGCTTAGGGGCGGGAGGGCCGTTCGAGCAGTACTTC. It translates to CASSLGAGGPFEQYF.

J is TRBJ2-2 and V is TRBV19; TRBD2 matches 9 bases. The CDR3 extends over 17 amino acids. The germline gives CDR1 LNHDA, CDR2 SQIVND (reference sequence). Trimming removed 6 bases from V and 6 bases from J; junction bases left unmatched: 14. This chain's CDR3 is CASRLPKGGRGSGELFF. DNA of the CDR3: TGTGCCAGTAGACTCCCAAAGGGCGGGAGGGGATCCGGGGAGCTGTTTTTT.

The V and J genes are TRBV6-1 and TRBJ2-1; D is ambiguous. V lost 3 bases and J 4 bases, leaving 7 bases between the germline ends. The CDR3 loop spans 13 amino acids. Germline CDR1 reads MNHNS; CDR2 reads SASEGT. CDR3 nucleotide sequence: TGTGCCAGCAGTGAGGGCAGTTACAATGAGCAGTTCTTC. It is translated as CASSEGSYNEQFF.

The J gene is TRBJ1-5, the V gene TRBV19, with D maybe TRBD1 (6 bases). CDR1 is LNHDA and CDR2 is SQIVND in the germline V gene (reference sequence). The CDR3 has 14 residues. V was shortened by 9 bases and J by 7 bases, with 19 bases between the two germline ends. The CDR3 DNA reads TGTGCCAGACTAGTATGTCAGGGGATCCAGCCCCAGCATTTT. It yields the protein CARLVCQGIQPQHF. The entire variable domain, with the rest obtained from reference TRBV19 and TRBJ1-5, is as follows: DGGITQSPKYLFRKEGQNVTLSCEQNLNHDAMYWYRQDPGQGLRLIYYSQIVNDFQKGDIAEGYSVSREKKESFPLTVTSAQKNPTAFYLCARLVCQGIQPQHFGDGTRLSIL.

The V call is TRBV15, the J call TRBJ1-2; no clear D. Trimming removed 0 bases from V and 9 bases from J, with 11 bases in between. The CDR3 runs to 13 residues. Germline V lookup: CDR1 LNHNV, CDR2 YYDKDF (reference sequence). CDR3 region: CATSRDPSQSYTF. In DNA, the CDR3 is TGTGCCACCAGCAGAGATCCAAGTCAGAGCTACACCTTC.

V is TRBV5-1 and J is TRBJ1-5; D is perhaps TRBD1 (5 bases). V lost 4 bases to trimming and J lost 6 bases, with 14 bases between them. In germline, CDR1 is SGHRS, CDR2 YFSETQ. This CDR3 has 14 amino acids. The CDR3 here is CASSPGGVGQPQHF. CDR3 sequence (DNA): TGCGCCAGCAGCCCGGGGGGTGTCGGTCAGCCCCAGCATTTT.

This chain joins TRBV5-1 and TRBJ2-3; D remains unclear. The CDR3 is 14 amino acids. Trimming took 7 bases from V and 0 from J, leaving 12 bases between them. Per germline, CDR1 SGHRS and CDR2 YFSETQ. The CDR3 protein is CASGELTSTDTQYF. The CDR3 bases are TGCGCCAGCGGTGAACTAACTAGCACAGATACGCAGTATTTT.

The CDR3 coding sequence is TGTGCCAGCACCCTTAGGGGCCCTGCAAATGAGCAGTTCTTC. It translates to CASTLRGPANEQFF. The chain carries TRBV27 and TRBJ2-1, with a possible D match to TRBD1 (5 bases). This CDR3 comprises 14 residues. Trimming pared 7 bases from V and 7 bases from J, leaving 17 bases between. The germline V gene encodes CDR1 MNHEY and CDR2 SMNVEV (reference sequence).

The chain is built from TRBV21-1 and TRBJ1-5; the table names TRBD1, a call not compared with the DNA. TRBJ2-3 matches the DNA end more closely, so the J call is doubtful. TRBV21-1 is annotated as a pseudogene. The CDR3 is 18 amino acids. Here the CDR3 reads CASSSLDRDGPADQPQYF. The CDR3 nucleotides read TGTGCCAGCAGCAGCCTGGACAGGGACGGCCCGGCGGATCAGCCCCAGTATTTT.

This chain joins TRBV28 and TRBJ1-4, with D uncertain. The germline gives CDR1 MDHEN, CDR2 SYDVKM. Between the trimmed V and J ends, which lost 4 bases and 0 bases, there was a span of 12 bases. CDR3 length: 16 amino acids. For the CDR3, the DNA is TGTGCCAGCAGTTCTACAGCCTCCGCAACTAATGAAAAACTGTTTTTT. Translating it yields CASSSTASATNEKLFF.

The rearrangement uses TRBV5-4 and TRBJ2-3, with D hard to call. This CDR3 contains 16 residues. Germline values: CDR1 SGHNT, CDR2 YYREEE (reference sequence). With 0 bases removed from V and 0 bases from J, the gap between germline ends came to 11 bases. The CDR3 region has the DNA TGTGCCAGCAGCTTGGTCGGGTCGGTTAGCACAGATACGCAGTATTTT. Its translation: CASSLVGSVSTDTQYF.

V and J are TRBV3-1 (or the pseudogene TRBV3-2) and TRBJ2-7; TRBD2 is a possible D gene (5 bases). V lost 0 bases to trimming and J lost 1 base, with 13 bases between them. Germline loops: CDR1 LGHDT, CDR2 YNNKEL (reference sequence). This CDR3 comprises 16 residues. The CDR3 DNA sequence: TGTGCCAGCAGCCAAGAACACAGAGCGGAATCCTACGAGCAGTACTTC. It translates to CASSQEHRAESYEQYF.

CDR3 bases: TGTGCCAGCAGTCCCGGGACAGGGAACCTAGCCAAAAACATTCAGTACTTC. It translates to CASSPGTGNLAKNIQYF. The chain recombines TRBV6-2 or TRBV6-3 with TRBJ2-4; 9 nucleotides line up with TRBD1. In germline, CDR1 is MNHEY, CDR2 SVGEGT. Germline trimming cut 5 bases from V and 0 bases from J; bases unmatched to any gene: 8. The CDR3 consists of 17 residues.

The V gene is TRBV6-2 or TRBV6-3, the J gene TRBJ2-7; D perhaps matches TRBD1 (5 bases). This CDR3 is built from 12 residues. From germline, CDR1 is MNHEY and CDR2 SVGEGT. Trimming stripped 5 bases from V and 2 bases from J, with 7 bases between. Here the CDR3 reads CASSQGPYEQYF. Written as DNA, the CDR3 is TGTGCCAGCAGTCAGGGTCCCTACGAGCAGTACTTC.

The rearrangement uses TRBV27 and TRBJ1-3, with unresolved D. The V and J ends lost 5 bases and 0 bases respectively, with 5 bases between them. The CDR3 has 13 amino acids. Germline assignment: CDR1 MNHEY and CDR2 SMNVEV (reference sequence). The CDR3 coding sequence is TGTGCCAGCAGTGCCTACTCTGGAAACACCATATATTTT. Translating gives CASSAYSGNTIYF.

V is TRBV5-4 and J is TRBJ2-1; maybe TRBD2 (5 bases). Trimming pared 2 bases from V and 8 bases from J, leaving 8 bases between. This CDR3 comprises 12 residues. The germline CDR1 and CDR2 sequences are SGHNT and YYREEE (reference sequence). CDR3 nucleotide sequence: TGTGCCAGCAGCTTCTTCGGGGATGAGCAGTTCTTC. Residues: CASSFFGDEQFF.

V and J are TRBV28 and TRBJ1-1, with TRBD1 matching 7 bases. The CDR3 sequence is 13 residues long. Unmatched junction bases numbered 3, after V lost 6 bases and J lost 2 bases. From germline, CDR1 is MDHEN and CDR2 SYDVKM. The CDR3 spells CASRGQPNTEAFF. The CDR3 DNA is TGTGCCAGCAGGGGACAGCCCAACACTGAAGCTTTCTTT.

The chain carries TRBV5-4 and TRBJ1-4; D gene unclear. Germline-derived CDR1 and CDR2 are SGHNT and YYREEE (reference sequence). V dropped 0 bases and J dropped 7 bases, with 4 bases sitting between them. The CDR3 covers 12 residues. The CDR3 here is CASSLAREKLFF. The CDR3 DNA reads as TGTGCCAGCAGCTTGGCCCGTGAAAAACTGTTTTTT. Combining the CDR3 with reference TRBV5-4 and TRBJ1-4 gives the whole variable domain ETGVTQSPTHLIKTRGQQVTLRCSSQSGHNTVSWYQQALGQGPQFIFQYYREEENGRGNFPPRFSGLQFPNYSSELNVNALELDDSALYLCASSLAREKLFFGSGTQLSVL.

This chain links TRBV4-1 with TRBJ1-1; D is uncertain. V lost 0 bases and J lost 0, with 11 bases in between. The CDR3 has 16 amino acids. The germline V gene has CDR1 MGHRA and CDR2 YSYEKL. The CDR3 region has the DNA TGCGCCAGCAGCCAAGATCATAGGACTCTGAACACTGAAGCTTTCTTT. It yields the protein CASSQDHRTLNTEAFF.

The chain couples TRBV4-1 to TRBJ2-2, with TRBD1 matching over 8 bases. There are 14 residues in the CDR3. In germline, CDR1 is MGHRA, CDR2 YSYEKL. V lost 4 bases and J lost 5; bases outside the gene matches: 3. This CDR3 is CASSPGGNTGELFF. In DNA, the CDR3 is TGCGCCAGCAGCCCAGGGGGCAATACCGGGGAGCTGTTTTTT.

CDR3 protein: CASSPRTLNYGYTF. As DNA, the CDR3 is TGTGCCAGCAGTCCTCGGACACTTAACTATGGCTACACCTTC. The chain has TRBV6-5 and TRBJ1-2; perhaps TRBD1 as D (5 bases). There are 14 residues in the CDR3. Trimming took 5 bases from V and 1 from J, leaving 11 bases between them. From germline, CDR1 is MNHEY and CDR2 SVGAGI.

V usage is TRBV2 and J usage is TRBJ2-7; 9 bases line up with TRBD1. CDR3 length: 15 amino acids. In germline, CDR1 is SNHLY, CDR2 FYNNEI. V was pared by 3 bases and J by 3 bases, with 6 bases of the junction left unmatched. Here the CDR3 reads CASSEGQGLFYEQYF. In nucleotides, the CDR3 is TGTGCCAGCAGTGAGGGACAGGGACTCTTCTACGAGCAGTACTTC.

This clone has only one observation. The chain employs TRBV19 and TRBJ1-5; 10 bases are a match to TRBD1. The germline V gene has CDR1 LNHDA and CDR2 SQIVND (reference sequence). This CDR3 comprises 17 residues. V gave up 2 bases and J gave up 3 bases; unmatched junction bases: 7. The CDR3 sequence: CASSIRWTGGANQPQHF. CDR3 DNA sequence: TGTGCCAGTAGTATAAGATGGACAGGGGGTGCCAATCAGCCCCAGCATTTT.

This rearrangement joins TRBV28 to TRBJ2-3; 7 bases map to TRBD2. The germline gives CDR1 MDHEN, CDR2 SYDVKM. The CDR3 length is 14 residues. Trimming at V came to 2 bases and at J to 3 bases, leaving 2 bases not matched to a gene. CDR3 loop: CASSLGGRTDTQYF. In DNA form, the CDR3 reads TGTGCCAGCAGTTTAGGCGGGAGAACAGATACGCAGTATTTT.